What follows are 10 T cell receptor beta chains derived from one specimen sequenced in a study of T cell responses to AZD1222 COVID-19 vaccine (dated by TCRdb to about 2021). Libraries were prepared through the immunoSEQ multiplex PCR assay. Here the immuneACCESS table is served through TCRdb, limited to in-frame sequences with V and J called. Missing clones are a known gap in these copies; in checked studies unresolved V genes cover under half, and the rest lacks a known reason. The sample contains about 83,000 clones, roughly 88% of them found a single time. Of the sample, more than 8.5% is held by the ten largest clones. This sample's time point label indicates: baseline before first vaccination. Sequences were derived from peripheral blood, sampled on day 0 of AZD1222 vaccination. The receptors originated from an adult in good health.

The chain carries TRBV29-1 and TRBJ2-5; D is uncertain. Looked up from germline, CDR1 is SQVTM and CDR2 is ANQGSEA. This CDR3 is built from 12 residues. Trimming cost V 4 bases and J 5 bases, with 11 bases left between them. The CDR3 is CSVAPDRETQYF. The CDR3, as DNA: TGCAGCGTTGCTCCCGATCGGGAGACCCAGTACTTC.

V gene TRBV11-2 combines with J gene TRBJ1-6, with TRBD1 matching 9 bases. The CDR3 is 15 amino acids. Germline V gene data show CDR1 as SGHAT and CDR2 as FQNNGV. V lost 6 bases and J lost 9; bases outside the gene matches: 9. For the CDR3, the DNA is TGTGCCAGCAGTTTGATGACAGGGGGGGGTTCACCCCTCCACTTT. Amino acid sequence: CASSLMTGGGSPLHF.

The gene calls are TRBV5-1 and TRBJ2-7; D gene uncertain. V dropped 0 bases and J dropped 3 bases, with 7 bases sitting between them. The CDR3 totals 13 residues. CDR1 and CDR2 from the germline V gene are SGHRS and YFSETQ. The CDR3 DNA reads as TGCGCCAGCAGCTTGGGACAATTCTACGAGCAGTACTTC. It translates to CASSLGQFYEQYF.

V and J are TRBV5-8 and TRBJ1-1, with D perhaps TRBD1 (5 bases). CDR1 is SGHTS and CDR2 is YDEGEE in the germline V gene. The CDR3 sequence is 15 residues long. V was cut by 0 bases and J by 4 bases, with 13 bases left in between. The CDR3 sequence is CASSLGQGWGTEAFF. The CDR3 nucleotides are TGTGCCAGCAGCTTGGGGCAGGGCTGGGGCACTGAAGCTTTCTTT.

V and J are TRBV18 and TRBJ2-1; D possibly corresponds to TRBD1 (6 bases). Germline CDR1 is KGHSH and CDR2 is LQKENI. The V end lost 6 bases, the J end lost 6 bases, and 18 bases lay between the germline ends. The CDR3 covers 15 residues. CDR3 nucleotides: TGTGCCAGCTCCTTTGTACAGGGAAGGGGCAATGAGCAGTTCTTC. Protein product: CASSFVQGRGNEQFF.

The V and J genes are TRBV10-2 and TRBJ1-1, with 10 nucleotides matching TRBD1. Per the germline V gene, CDR1 is WSHSY and CDR2 is SAAADI. CDR3 length: 14 residues. V shed 6 bases and J 2 bases; nucleotides not matched to a gene: 3. The CDR3 here is CASRDRGTNTEAFF. DNA of the CDR3: TGCGCCAGCAGGGACAGGGGGACAAACACTGAAGCTTTCTTT.

This clone was seen more than once but under ten times. V gene TRBV30 combines with J gene TRBJ2-2, with 8 bases fitting TRBD1. Germline trimming cut 2 bases from V and 5 bases from J; bases unmatched to any gene: 4. The CDR3 totals 14 residues. Per the germline V gene, CDR1 is GTSNPN and CDR2 is SVGIG (reference sequence). The CDR3, as DNA: TGTGCCTGGAGTACCAGGGGGCAGACCGGGGAGCTGTTTTTT. It is translated as CAWSTRGQTGELFF.

This clone was recorded once. V is TRBV9 and J is TRBJ2-2; TRBD1 aligns across 7 bases. The CDR3 has 14 residues. The trim removed 6 bases at V and 1 base at J, leaving 3 bases unmatched. The germline CDR1 and CDR2 sequences are SGDLS and YYNGEE. The CDR3 DNA follows: TGTGCCAGCACCCGACAGGGGAACACCGGGGAGCTGTTTTTT. Translation: CASTRQGNTGELFF.

The chain combines TRBV7-2 with TRBJ2-7, with D uncertain. CDR1 SGHTA and CDR2 FQGNSA come from the germline V gene. V shed 5 bases and J shed 7 bases, with 15 bases lying between them. This CDR3 has 13 residues. The CDR3 protein is CASSRNKNSEQYF. The CDR3 DNA reads as TGTGCCAGCAGCAGAAACAAGAATTCGGAGCAGTACTTC.

The V gene is TRBV19, the J gene TRBJ1-6; 7 nucleotides line up with TRBD1. Trimming cost V 4 bases and J 7 bases; bases outside gene matches: 4. The germline gives CDR1 LNHDA, CDR2 SQIVND (reference sequence). The CDR3 has 14 amino acids. For the CDR3, the DNA is TGTGCCAGTAGTACCGGGACAGCCAATTCACCCCTCCACTTT. It yields the protein CASSTGTANSPLHF.